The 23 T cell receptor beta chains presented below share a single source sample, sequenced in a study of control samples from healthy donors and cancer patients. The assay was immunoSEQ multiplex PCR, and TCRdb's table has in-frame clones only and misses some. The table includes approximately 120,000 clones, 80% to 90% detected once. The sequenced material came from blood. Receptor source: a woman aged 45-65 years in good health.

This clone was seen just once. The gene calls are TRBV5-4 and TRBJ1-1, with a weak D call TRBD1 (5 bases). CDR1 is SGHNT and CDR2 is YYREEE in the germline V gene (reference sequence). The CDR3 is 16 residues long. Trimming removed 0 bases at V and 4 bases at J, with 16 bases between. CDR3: CASSLGGSWRTTEAFF. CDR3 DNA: TGTGCCAGCAGCTTGGGGGGCAGCTGGAGGACCACTGAAGCTTTCTTT.

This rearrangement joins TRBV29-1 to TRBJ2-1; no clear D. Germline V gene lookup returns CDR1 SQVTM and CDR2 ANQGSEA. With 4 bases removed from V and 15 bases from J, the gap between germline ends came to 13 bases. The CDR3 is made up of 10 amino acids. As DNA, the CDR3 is TGCAGCGTTGCTGATACACACCGGTTCTTC. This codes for CSVADTHRFF.

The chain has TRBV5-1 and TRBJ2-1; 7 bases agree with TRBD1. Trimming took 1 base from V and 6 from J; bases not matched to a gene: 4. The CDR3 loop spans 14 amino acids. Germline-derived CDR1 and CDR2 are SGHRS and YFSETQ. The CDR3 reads CASSLSYRGNEQFF. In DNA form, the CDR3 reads TGCGCCAGCAGCTTGTCATACAGGGGCAATGAGCAGTTCTTC.

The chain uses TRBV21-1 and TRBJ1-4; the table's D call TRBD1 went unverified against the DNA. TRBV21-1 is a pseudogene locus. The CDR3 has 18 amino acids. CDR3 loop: CASSTSTGGWGGDEKLFF. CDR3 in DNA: TGTGCCAGCAGCACCTCGACAGGGGGATGGGGTGGCGATGAAAAACTGTTTTTT.

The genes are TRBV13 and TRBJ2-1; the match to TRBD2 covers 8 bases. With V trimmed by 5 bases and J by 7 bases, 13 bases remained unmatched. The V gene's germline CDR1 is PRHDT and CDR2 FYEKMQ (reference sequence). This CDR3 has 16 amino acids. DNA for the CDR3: TGTGCCAGCAGCATCCGGGTAGCGGGGCGCTTAAATGAGCAGTTCTTC. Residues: CASSIRVAGRLNEQFF. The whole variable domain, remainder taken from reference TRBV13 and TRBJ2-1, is AAGVIQSPRHLIKEKRETATLKCYPIPRHDTVYWYQQGPGQDPQFLISFYEKMQSDKGSIPDRFSAQQFSDYHSELNMSSLELGDSALYFCASSIRVAGRLNEQFFGPGTRLTVL.

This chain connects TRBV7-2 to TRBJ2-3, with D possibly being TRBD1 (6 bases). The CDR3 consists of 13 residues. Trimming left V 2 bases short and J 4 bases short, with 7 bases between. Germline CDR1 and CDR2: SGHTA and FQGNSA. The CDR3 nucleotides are TGTGCCAGCAGCTTAAACAGGGCAGATACGCAGTATTTT. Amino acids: CASSLNRADTQYF.

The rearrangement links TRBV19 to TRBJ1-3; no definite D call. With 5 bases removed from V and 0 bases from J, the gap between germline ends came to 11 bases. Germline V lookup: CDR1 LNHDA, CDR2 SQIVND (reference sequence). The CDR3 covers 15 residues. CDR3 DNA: TGTGCCAGTAGTGCCTCCGGGAGCTCTGGAAACACCATATATTTT. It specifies CASSASGSSGNTIYF.

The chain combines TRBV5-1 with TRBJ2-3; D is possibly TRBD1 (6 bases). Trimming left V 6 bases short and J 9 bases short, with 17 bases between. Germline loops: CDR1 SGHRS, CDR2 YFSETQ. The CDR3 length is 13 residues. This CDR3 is CASTSRDISTQYF. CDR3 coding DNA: TGCGCCAGCACCTCCCGGGACATCTCAACGCAGTATTTT.

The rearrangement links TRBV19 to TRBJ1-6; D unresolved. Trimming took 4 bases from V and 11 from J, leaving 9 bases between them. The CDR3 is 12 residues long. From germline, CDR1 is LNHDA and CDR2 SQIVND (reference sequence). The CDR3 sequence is CASSRTETPLHF. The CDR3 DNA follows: TGTGCCAGTAGTAGGACGGAGACACCCCTCCACTTT.

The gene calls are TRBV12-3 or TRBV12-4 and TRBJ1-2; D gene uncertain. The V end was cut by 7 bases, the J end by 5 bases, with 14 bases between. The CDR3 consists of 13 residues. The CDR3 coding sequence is TGTGCCAGCACCCCCACGACCATTTATGGCTACACCTTC. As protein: CASTPTTIYGYTF.

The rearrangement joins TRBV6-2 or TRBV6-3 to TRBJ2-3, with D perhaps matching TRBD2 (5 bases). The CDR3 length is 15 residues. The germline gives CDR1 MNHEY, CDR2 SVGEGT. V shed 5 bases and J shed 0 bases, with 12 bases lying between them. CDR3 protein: CASSPLGASTDTQYF. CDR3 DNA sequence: TGTGCCAGCAGTCCCTTGGGAGCTAGCACAGATACGCAGTATTTT.

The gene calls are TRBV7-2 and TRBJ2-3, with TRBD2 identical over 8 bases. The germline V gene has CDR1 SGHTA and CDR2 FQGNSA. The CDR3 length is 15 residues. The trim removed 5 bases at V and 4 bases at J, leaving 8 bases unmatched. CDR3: CASSLRRGVADTQYF. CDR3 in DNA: TGTGCCAGCAGCCTACGGCGGGGGGTGGCAGATACGCAGTATTTT.

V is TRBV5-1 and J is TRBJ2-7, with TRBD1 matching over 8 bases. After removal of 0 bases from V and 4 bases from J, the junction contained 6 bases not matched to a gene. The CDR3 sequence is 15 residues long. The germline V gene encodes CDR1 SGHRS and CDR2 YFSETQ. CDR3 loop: CASSLAPTGAYEQYV. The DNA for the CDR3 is TGCGCCAGCAGCTTGGCCCCGACAGGGGCGTACGAGCAGTACGTC.

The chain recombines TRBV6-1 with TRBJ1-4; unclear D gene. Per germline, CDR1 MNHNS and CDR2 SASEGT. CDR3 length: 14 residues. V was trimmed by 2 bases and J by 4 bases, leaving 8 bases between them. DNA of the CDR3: TGTGCCAGCAGTGAAATAGCTTTTAATGAAAAACTGTTTTTT. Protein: CASSEIAFNEKLFF.

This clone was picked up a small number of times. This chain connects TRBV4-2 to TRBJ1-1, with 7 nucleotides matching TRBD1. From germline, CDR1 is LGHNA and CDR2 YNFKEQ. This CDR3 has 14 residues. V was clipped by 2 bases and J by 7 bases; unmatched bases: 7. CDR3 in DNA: TGTGCCAGCAGCCAACCGGGACAGCGGGATGAAGCTTTCTTT. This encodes CASSQPGQRDEAFF.

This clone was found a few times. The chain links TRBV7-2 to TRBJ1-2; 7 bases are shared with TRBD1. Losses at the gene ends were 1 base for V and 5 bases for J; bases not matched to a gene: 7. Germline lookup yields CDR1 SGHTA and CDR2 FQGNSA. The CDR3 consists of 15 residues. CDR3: CASSLGGQEVYGYTF. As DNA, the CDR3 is TGTGCCAGCAGCTTAGGTGGACAGGAAGTATATGGCTACACCTTC.

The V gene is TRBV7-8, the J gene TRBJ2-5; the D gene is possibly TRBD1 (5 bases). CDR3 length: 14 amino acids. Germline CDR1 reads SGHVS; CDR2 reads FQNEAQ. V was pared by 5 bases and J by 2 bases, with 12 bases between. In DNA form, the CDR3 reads TGTGCCAGCAGCCTCCGACAGATTCAAGAGACCCAGTACTTC. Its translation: CASSLRQIQETQYF.

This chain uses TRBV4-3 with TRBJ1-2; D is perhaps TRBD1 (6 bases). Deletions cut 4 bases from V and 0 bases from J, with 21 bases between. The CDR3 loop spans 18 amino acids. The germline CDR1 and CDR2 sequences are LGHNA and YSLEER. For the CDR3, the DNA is TGCGCCAGCAGCCTTACAAGCCGGGCCTCAGGGGCTAACTATGGCTACACCTTC. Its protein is CASSLTSRASGANYGYTF.

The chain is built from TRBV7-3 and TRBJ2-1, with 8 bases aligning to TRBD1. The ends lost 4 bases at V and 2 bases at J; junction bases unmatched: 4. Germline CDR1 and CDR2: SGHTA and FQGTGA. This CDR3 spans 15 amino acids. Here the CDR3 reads CASSYGQGTYNEQFF. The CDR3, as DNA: TGTGCCAGCAGCTACGGACAGGGAACCTACAATGAGCAGTTCTTC.

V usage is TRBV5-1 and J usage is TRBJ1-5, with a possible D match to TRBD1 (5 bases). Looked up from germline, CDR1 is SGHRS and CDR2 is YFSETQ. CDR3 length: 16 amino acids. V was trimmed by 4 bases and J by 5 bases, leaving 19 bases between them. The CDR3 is CASSLAPDRGDQPQHF. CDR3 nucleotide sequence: TGCGCCAGCAGCCTGGCCCCAGACAGAGGAGATCAGCCCCAGCATTTT.

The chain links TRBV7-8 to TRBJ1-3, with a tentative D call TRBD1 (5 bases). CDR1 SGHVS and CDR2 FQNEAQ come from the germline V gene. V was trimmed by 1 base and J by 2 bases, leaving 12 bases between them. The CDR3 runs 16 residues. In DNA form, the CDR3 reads TGTGCCAGCAGCTTAGTGTTTGCAGGGACTGGAAACACCATATATTTT. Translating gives CASSLVFAGTGNTIYF.

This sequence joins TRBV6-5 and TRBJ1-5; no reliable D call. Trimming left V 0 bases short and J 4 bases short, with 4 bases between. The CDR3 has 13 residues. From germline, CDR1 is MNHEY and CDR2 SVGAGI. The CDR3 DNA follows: TGTGCCAGCAGTTACTCATGGAATCAGCCCCAGCATTTT. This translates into CASSYSWNQPQHF.

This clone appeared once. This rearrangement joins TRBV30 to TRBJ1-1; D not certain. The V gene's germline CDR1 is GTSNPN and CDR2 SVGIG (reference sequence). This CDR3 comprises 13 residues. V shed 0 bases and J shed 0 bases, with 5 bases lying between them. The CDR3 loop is CAWSVTLNTEAFF. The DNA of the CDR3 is TGTGCCTGGAGTGTTACATTGAACACTGAAGCTTTCTTT.